This is a list of T cell receptor beta chains from one sample in a study of T-cell memory formation after mild COVID-19. TCRdb re-called the 5' RACE reads with MiXCR, one entry per CDR3 protein. The repertoire holds more than 300,000 distinct CDR3 sequences, 20% to 25% seen once, with 20% to 25% in the top ten. Sequenced material: PBMCs or a T cell subset sorted from them (not recorded which). These receptors were obtained from a man aged 18 to 30 who had mild COVID-19 (a few samples of this study predate the infection). Cell type and time point are not known. Each CDR3 is given with its conserved first and last residue. A D gene is named only where the DNA matches it firmly. Expanded clones get a size class; other rows say once, few or many, or leave the size out.

cdr3_length clone_size j_call v_call d_call cdr3_aa cdr3_nt
15 few TRBJ2-7 TRBV5-6 - CASSLLTGGDYEQYF TGTGCCAGCAGCTTGTTGACGGGGGGCGATTACGAGCAGTACTTC
15 - TRBJ2-1 TRBV5-1 - CASSFWGSGRNEQFF TGCGCCAGCAGCTTCTGGGGTAGCGGAAGAAATGAGCAGTTCTTC
15 many TRBJ2-2 TRBV5-1 TRBD1 CASSLRTGDTGELFF TGCGCCAGCAGCTTGAGGACAGGAGACACCGGGGAGCTGTTTTTT
15 few TRBJ2-7 TRBV5-1 - CASSTTTEGWGEQYF TGCGCCAGCAGCACAACGACAGAGGGCTGGGGCGAGCAGTACTTC
16 - TRBJ1-6 TRBV6-5 - CASSYLASPRNSPLHF TGTGCCAGCAGTTACCTGGCTTCCCCAAGGAATTCACCCCTCCACTTT
16 few TRBJ2-1 TRBV6-5 TRBD2 CASSYSGSGIHNEQFF TGTGCCAGCAGTTACTCGGGTAGCGGGATACACAATGAGCAGTTCTTC
13 few TRBJ1-1 TRBV6-5 - CASSYSEGLEAFF TGTGCCAGCAGTTACTCAGAGGGGCTTGAAGCTTTCTTT
15 - TRBJ2-1 TRBV20-1 - CSARGRRERYNEQFF TGCAGTGCTAGAGGGAGGAGGGAACGGTACAATGAGCAGTTCTTC
13 few TRBJ2-3 TRBV6-5 TRBD2 CASTGLAGDTQYF TGTGCCAGCACCGGACTAGCCGGCGATACGCAGTATTTT
15 - TRBJ2-1 TRBV6-2/TRBV6-3 - CASSLTGLSGHEQFF TGTGCCAGCAGCCTAACGGGACTCTCGGGGCATGAGCAGTTCTTC
15 - TRBJ2-3 TRBV9 - CASSVRGAHTDTQYF TGTGCCAGCAGCGTCCGGGGGGCCCACACAGATACGCAGTATTTT
13 few TRBJ1-4 TRBV29-1 TRBD1 CSADRGGSEKLFF TGCAGCGCGGACAGGGGCGGCAGCGAAAAACTGTTTTTT
16 many TRBJ2-2 TRBV7-3 TRBD2 CASRPPGLAVAGELFF TGTGCCAGCAGGCCACCGGGACTAGCTGTCGCCGGGGAGCTGTTTTTT
15 many TRBJ1-5 TRBV4-1 - CASSQGPGEAQPQHF TGCGCCAGCAGCCAAGGACCAGGGGAGGCTCAGCCCCAGCATTTT
14 - TRBJ1-1 TRBV28 TRBD1 CASSTRQGPSQAFF TGTGCCAGCAGTACTCGACAGGGGCCCAGTCAAGCTTTCTTT
15 few TRBJ2-3 TRBV6-4 - CASSDSSRSTDTQYF TGTGCCAGCAGTGACTCTTCTCGTAGCACAGATACGCAGTATTTT
14 - TRBJ1-1 TRBV6-2/TRBV6-3 - CASGHRGGNTEAFF TGTGCCAGCGGCCACCGGGGCGGCAACACTGAAGCTTTCTTT
15 - TRBJ1-1 TRBV6-5 - CASSYGNIGSTEAFF TGTGCCAGCAGTTACGGGAACATAGGAAGCACTGAAGCTTTCTTT
15 few TRBJ2-7 TRBV7-9 - CASSLASGTSIEQYF TGTGCCAGCAGCTTAGCCTCCGGGACATCGATCGAGCAGTACTTC
15 - TRBJ2-5 TRBV3-1 - CASSQEVGGQETQYF TGTGCCAGCAGCCAAGAGGTCGGGGGCCAAGAGACCCAGTACTTC
16 - TRBJ2-1 TRBV15 TRBD1 CATSPPPGTVNNEQFF TGTGCCACCAGCCCCCCTCCCGGGACAGTAAACAATGAGCAGTTCTTC
17 few TRBJ2-3 TRBV9 - CASSALKTRGITDTQYF TGTGCCAGCAGCGCGCTTAAGACTAGGGGAATCACAGATACGCAGTATTTT
14 - TRBJ2-3 TRBV28 - CASSHPADTDTQYF TGTGCCAGCAGTCATCCAGCGGACACAGATACGCAGTATTTT
13 - TRBJ1-5 TRBV5-1 - CASSLSVDQPQHF TGCGCCAGCAGCTTGAGTGTGGATCAGCCCCAGCATTTT
12 - TRBJ1-2 TRBV5-1 - CASSLEEHGYTF TGCGCCAGCAGCTTGGAAGAGCATGGCTACACCTTC
14 - TRBJ1-5 TRBV20-1 TRBD1 CSARDRAGGQHQHF TGCAGTGCTAGAGATCGGGCAGGGGGGCAGCACCAGCATTTT
17 few TRBJ2-3 TRBV4-3 - CASSPGRGRLTTDTQYF TGCGCCAGCAGCCCGGGCCGGGGCAGGTTAACAACAGATACGCAGTATTTT
16 few TRBJ1-6 TRBV7-9 - CASSLDDGTYNSPLHF TGTGCCAGCAGCTTGGACGACGGGACGTATAATTCACCCCTCCACTTT
15 few TRBJ1-2 TRBV9 TRBD1 CASSKRQGDNYGYTF TGTGCCAGCAGCAAAAGACAGGGGGATAACTATGGCTACACCTTC
11 - TRBJ1-5 TRBV3-1 - CASSQGGLQHF TGTGCCAGCAGCCAAGGTGGCCTCCAGCATTTT
13 many TRBJ2-3 TRBV29-1 - CSVPLTSTDTQYF TGCAGCGTCCCCTTGACTAGCACAGATACGCAGTATTTT
16 few TRBJ2-5 TRBV4-1 - CASSGDGFSAPETQYF TGCGCCAGCAGTGGAGACGGGTTCTCTGCGCCCGAGACCCAGTACTTC
17 few TRBJ2-3 TRBV7-9 TRBD1 CASSPTSGTGVADTQYF TGTGCCAGCAGCCCAACGTCTGGGACAGGGGTAGCAGATACGCAGTATTTT